This TCR beta chain was identified in a study of cytomegalovirus exposure and HLA in healthy donors. This CDR3 region has 14 residues. Germline V lookup: CDR1 SGHAT, CDR2 FQNNGV. Trimming shortened V by 0 bases and J by 0 bases, and 6 bases separated the two germline ends. Of note for this clone: Its antigen is undetermined.

The PCR was carried out with 60 Vbeta primers and 13 Jbeta primers. Clones were sequenced by immunoSEQ multiplex PCR, and TCRdb holds only the in-frame ones, with some missing. The sample contains 150,000 or so clones, roughly 80% of which appear only once. Study-level results: Some V segments could not be told apart, so they were left out, TRBV6-2 and TRBV6-3 among them.

The TCR was taken from a young man in good health and CMV-seronegative. The chain is built from TRBV11-2 and TRBJ2-7; D may be TRBD2 (6 bases). The sample taken for sequencing was PBMCs. This CDR3 reads CASSLELASYEQYF. CDR3 DNA: TGTGCCAGCAGCTTAGAACTAGCCTCCTACGAGCAGTACTTC. The whole variable domain, filled in from reference TRBV11-2 and TRBJ2-7, reads EAGVAQSPRYKIIEKRQSVAFWCNPISGHATLYWYQQILGQGPKLLIQFQNNGVVDDSQLPKDRFSAERLKGVDSTLKIQPAKLEDSAVYLCASSLELASYEQYFGPGTRLTVT.